What follows are 32 T cell receptor beta chains derived from one specimen sequenced in a study of cytomegalovirus exposure and HLA in healthy donors. Sequencing was performed with immunoSEQ multiplex PCR; in TCRdb, only in-frame clones are kept and a portion is missing. Of approximately 100,000 clones in the sample, about 88% were seen once. The sample comprised PBMCs. Every receptor here comes from a man younger than 35 in good health and CMV-seropositive.

This clone occurred once. The chain has TRBV6-5 and TRBJ2-5, with TRBD1 matching over 7 bases. Germline V gene lookup returns CDR1 MNHEY and CDR2 SVGAGI. With V trimmed by 8 bases and J by 4 bases, 10 bases remained unmatched. This CDR3 spans 14 amino acids. Here the CDR3 reads CASRPGQRRETQYF. The CDR3 DNA follows: TGTGCCAGCCGTCCGGGACAGAGGCGAGAGACCCAGTACTTC.

This chain joins TRBV29-1 and TRBJ1-1; D call uncertain. V was clipped by 4 bases and J by 3 bases, with 12 bases between them. The CDR3 runs 13 residues. Germline V lookup: CDR1 SQVTM, CDR2 ANQGSEA. CDR3 protein: CSVGAQSHTEAFF. In nucleotides, the CDR3 is TGCAGCGTTGGTGCTCAGTCCCACACTGAAGCTTTCTTT.

The chain links TRBV6-1 to TRBJ2-5, with 8 nucleotides matching TRBD1. The CDR3 totals 14 residues. The germline V gene encodes CDR1 MNHNS and CDR2 SASEGT. J lost 4 bases, V lost 10 bases, and 11 bases had no gene match. Here the CDR3 DNA reads TGTGCCACCGATGCAGGGGGCGCCGGAGAGACCCAGTACTTC. Protein: CATDAGGAGETQYF.

The V gene is TRBV19, the J gene TRBJ2-7; D may be TRBD2 (5 bases). Per germline, CDR1 LNHDA and CDR2 SQIVND (reference sequence). V was cut by 5 bases and J by 2 bases, with 10 bases left in between. The CDR3 extends over 13 amino acids. This chain's CDR3 is CASSAGSAYEQYF. The CDR3 coding sequence is TGTGCCAGTAGTGCGGGCTCCGCCTACGAGCAGTACTTC.

CDR3: CASTSDRPYGYTF. The DNA for the CDR3 is TGTGCCAGCACTTCGGACAGGCCATATGGCTACACCTTC. The chain is built from TRBV28 and TRBJ1-2; 7 bases match TRBD1. CDR1 and CDR2 from the germline V gene are MDHEN and SYDVKM. CDR3 length: 13 amino acids. The V gene end was trimmed by 7 bases and the J gene end by 5 bases; junction bases not matched to a gene: 7.

The rearrangement links TRBV5-8 to TRBJ2-1; 14 bases are shared with TRBD2. From germline, CDR1 is SGHTS and CDR2 YDEGEE. Trimming at V came to 4 bases and at J to 1 base, leaving 10 bases not matched to a gene. The CDR3 runs to 19 residues. The CDR3 DNA reads as TGTGCCAGCAGCGGATCCGGGACTAGCGGGAGTTATTCCTACAATGAGCAGTTCTTC. Protein: CASSGSGTSGSYSYNEQFF.

The chain employs TRBV5-1 and TRBJ2-5; no definite D call. Trimming left V 0 bases short and J 5 bases short, with 11 bases between. Germline CDR1 is SGHRS and CDR2 is YFSETQ. The CDR3 is made up of 14 amino acids. The CDR3 DNA sequence: TGCGCCAGCAGCTTGGTTGGCTCCGGGGAGACCCAGTACTTC. It is translated as CASSLVGSGETQYF.

The chain couples TRBV6-1 to TRBJ2-3, with D possibly TRBD2 on 6 matching bases. V was trimmed by 1 base and J by 4 bases, leaving 12 bases between them. Per germline, CDR1 MNHNS and CDR2 SASEGT. This CDR3 has 15 amino acids. In nucleotides, the CDR3 is TGTGCCAGCAGTGAAGGGACGGGGGACGCAGATACGCAGTATTTT. Encoded protein: CASSEGTGDADTQYF.

V is TRBV13 and J is TRBJ1-1; 10 bases line up with TRBD1. Trimming took 4 bases from V and 4 from J; bases not matched to a gene: 6. This CDR3 contains 15 residues. Germline CDR1 PRHDT, CDR2 FYEKMQ (reference sequence). The CDR3 loop is CASSSRQGAITEAFF. CDR3 nucleotides: TGTGCCAGCAGCTCCCGACAGGGGGCAATCACTGAAGCTTTCTTT.

The rearrangement joins TRBV7-9 to TRBJ2-5, with D maybe TRBD1 (5 bases). The CDR3 contains 14 residues. Germline-derived CDR1 and CDR2 are SEHNR and FQNEAQ (reference sequence). V was trimmed by 0 bases and J by 5 bases, leaving 10 bases between them. CDR3 DNA sequence: TGTGCCAGCAGCTTAGCGCAAGGGGTCGAGACCCAGTACTTC. Protein sequence: CASSLAQGVETQYF.

The rearrangement joins TRBV7-9 to TRBJ2-7; 8 bases map to TRBD1. This CDR3 is 17 amino acids long. The ends lost 2 bases at V and 0 bases at J; junction bases unmatched: 9. Germline CDR1 SEHNR, CDR2 FQNEAQ (reference sequence). The CDR3 sequence: CASSLSSMGQDSYEQYF. The CDR3 DNA follows: TGTGCCAGCAGCTTAAGTTCTATGGGACAGGACTCCTACGAGCAGTACTTC.

The rearrangement uses TRBV6-6 and TRBJ2-2, with TRBD1 matching over 10 bases. Trimming at V came to 6 bases and at J to 4 bases, leaving 2 bases not matched to a gene. Per germline, CDR1 MNHNY and CDR2 SVGAGI (reference sequence). This CDR3 comprises 14 residues. In DNA form, the CDR3 reads TGTGCCAGCAGGGGACAGGGGCTCACCGGGGAGCTGTTTTTT. This translates into CASRGQGLTGELFF.

The rearrangement joins TRBV4-3 to TRBJ2-7, with D possibly matching TRBD1 (5 bases). CDR3 size: 15 residues. Per germline, CDR1 LGHNA and CDR2 YSLEER. The V end was cut by 0 bases, the J end by 2 bases, with 11 bases between. The chain's CDR3 is CASSQDRGLAYEQYF. Written as DNA, the CDR3 is TGCGCCAGCAGCCAAGATAGGGGCCTTGCCTACGAGCAGTACTTC.

The chain is built from TRBV12-5 and TRBJ2-7; TRBD2 agrees at 8 bases. Losses at the gene ends were 6 bases for V and 3 bases for J; bases not matched to a gene: 4. CDR3 length equals 13 residues. CDR1 and CDR2 (germline): LGHNT, FRNRAP. CDR3 protein: CASGLAEGYEQYF. DNA for the CDR3: TGTGCTAGTGGACTAGCGGAAGGCTACGAGCAGTACTTC.

V gene TRBV6-1 combines with J gene TRBJ1-1; D uncertain. V lost 6 bases and J lost 8, with 19 bases in between. This CDR3 region has 14 residues. Looked up from germline, CDR1 is MNHNS and CDR2 is SASEGT. The CDR3 is CASRTGFGGYEAFF. The CDR3 DNA reads TGTGCCAGCAGGACCGGCTTCGGAGGGTACGAAGCTTTCTTT.

The chain joins TRBV27 to TRBJ2-7; no firm D call. This CDR3 has 13 residues. Trimming removed 3 bases from V and 6 bases from J, with 12 bases in between. CDR1 and CDR2 (germline): MNHEY, SMNVEV (reference sequence). The CDR3 here is CASSLLSSREQYF. The CDR3 DNA reads as TGTGCCAGCAGTTTGCTATCGTCCCGCGAGCAGTACTTC.

V and J are TRBV7-9 and TRBJ2-5; D is possibly TRBD2 (6 bases). Trimming left V 5 bases short and J 1 base short, with 11 bases between. This CDR3 spans 14 amino acids. Germline V lookup: CDR1 SEHNR, CDR2 FQNEAQ (reference sequence). As DNA, the CDR3 is TGTGCCAGCAGCGATCGACTAGGCCAAGAGACCCAGTACTTC. Translating it yields CASSDRLGQETQYF.

V usage is TRBV13 and J usage is TRBJ2-3, with D possibly being TRBD1 (6 bases). The V and J ends lost 4 bases and 2 bases respectively, with 13 bases between them. The CDR3 spans 15 residues. Germline loops: CDR1 PRHDT, CDR2 FYEKMQ (reference sequence). In nucleotides, the CDR3 is TGTGCCAGCAGCTCAAACCCAGGGGTCACAGATACGCAGTATTTT. This gives the protein CASSSNPGVTDTQYF.

The V and J genes are TRBV10-3 and TRBJ1-1; D is perhaps TRBD1 (6 bases). This CDR3 has 14 residues. Trimming left V 4 bases short and J 2 bases short, with 11 bases between. The germline V gene has CDR1 ENHRY and CDR2 SYGVKD. CDR3 protein: CAISGGTYNTEAFF. CDR3 sequence (DNA): TGTGCCATCAGTGGGGGGACATATAACACTGAAGCTTTCTTT.

About this clone itself: A read error may produce the germline difference seen at one junction end. The same CDR3 also results from other DNA sequences found in this sample. The chain employs TRBV14 and TRBJ1-1, with D uncertain. The CDR3 is made up of 14 amino acids. The germline gives CDR1 SGHDN, CDR2 FVKESK. CDR3 residues: CASSQDRGNAEAFF. As DNA, the CDR3 is TGTGCCAGCAGCCAAGATCGCGGGAACGCTGAAGCTTTCTTT.

The rearrangement joins TRBV11-3 to TRBJ2-7; 10 bases agree with TRBD2. CDR3 size: 17 residues. CDR1 and CDR2 from the germline V gene are SGHNT and YENEEA. J was trimmed by 5 bases and V by 0 bases; bases with no gene match: 10. CDR3 nucleotides: TGTGCCAGCAGCTTAGATCGACTAGCGGGCCGAGTCCACGAGCAGTACTTC. Amino acids: CASSLDRLAGRVHEQYF. The full variable domain, its missing parts supplied by reference TRBV11-3 and TRBJ2-7, is EAGVVQSPRYKIIEKKQPVAFWCNPISGHNTLYWYLQNLGQGPELLIRYENEEAVDDSQLPKDRFSAERLKGVDSTLKIQPAELGDSAVYLCASSLDRLAGRVHEQYFGPGTRLTVT.

The genes are TRBV18 and TRBJ1-1; D is unresolved. V was shortened by 3 bases and J by 4 bases, with 15 bases between the two germline ends. The CDR3 covers 15 residues. Per germline, CDR1 KGHSH and CDR2 LQKENI. CDR3 region: CASSPNLIRGTEAFF. CDR3 DNA sequence: TGTGCCAGCTCACCTAATCTGATCCGGGGCACTGAAGCTTTCTTT. The full variable domain, completed using reference TRBV18 and TRBJ1-1, is NAGVMQNPRHLVRRRGQEARLRCSPMKGHSHVYWYRQLPEEGLKFMVYLQKENIIDESGMPKERFSAEFPKEGPSILRIQQVVRGDSAAYFCASSPNLIRGTEAFFGQGTRLTVV.

The rearrangement uses TRBV7-2 and TRBJ2-1; TRBD2 might be the D (7 bases). The V end was cut by 1 base, the J end by 6 bases, with 10 bases between. The CDR3 covers 14 residues. CDR1 is SGHTA, CDR2 FQGNSA, per germline. This CDR3 is CASSLGGGLNEQFF. DNA of the CDR3: TGTGCCAGCAGCTTAGGGGGGGGCCTCAATGAGCAGTTCTTC.

There are a few counts of this clone. The V call is TRBV19, the J call TRBJ1-4, with D unresolved. The V gene's germline CDR1 is LNHDA and CDR2 SQIVND (reference sequence). This CDR3 comprises 15 residues. Trimming removed 5 bases at V and 0 bases at J, with 10 bases between. In nucleotides, the CDR3 is TGTGCCAGTAGTCGAAGCTCGACAACTAATGAAAAACTGTTTTTT. It specifies CASSRSSTTNEKLFF. Looking up the rest from reference TRBV19 and TRBJ1-4 gives the full variable domain: DGGITQSPKYLFRKEGQNVTLSCEQNLNHDAMYWYRQDPGQGLRLIYYSQIVNDFQKGDIAEGYSVSREKKESFPLTVTSAQKNPTAFYLCASSRSSTTNEKLFFGSGTQLSVL.

The chain uses TRBV12-5 and TRBJ2-6, with D perhaps matching TRBD1 (6 bases). V lost 6 bases and J 3 bases, leaving 15 bases between the germline ends. Germline values: CDR1 LGHNT, CDR2 FRNRAP. The CDR3 has 16 residues. The CDR3 here is CASGLDRLSGANVLTF. CDR3 nucleotides: TGTGCTAGTGGCCTCGACAGGTTAAGTGGGGCCAACGTCCTGACTTTC.

The V gene is TRBV6-5, the J gene TRBJ1-1; TRBD1 might be the D (5 bases). The CDR3 runs 15 residues. Germline V gives CDR1 MNHEY, CDR2 SVGAGI. V lost 0 bases and J lost 11, with 19 bases in between. CDR3 DNA sequence: TGTGCCAGCAGTTACTCCACCCTCGGGGGGTCGTGGGCTTTCTTT. Translated, it gives CASSYSTLGGSWAFF.

In regard to this clone: The junction and the germline gene differ at one end; a read error may be behind it. The CDR3 nucleotides read TGTGCCAGGGAGCGTGGAAACACCATATACTTT. Protein: CARERGNTIYF. The rearrangement uses TRBV2 and TRBJ1-3; no clear D gene. Germline loops: CDR1 SNHLY, CDR2 FYNNEI. CDR3 size: 11 residues.

This clone is a singleton in its sample. This rearrangement joins TRBV19 to TRBJ2-3; TRBD2 aligns across 8 bases. V trimming: 8 bases; J trimming: 0 bases; junction bases outside the gene matches: 16. The CDR3 length is 18 residues. Germline V lookup: CDR1 LNHDA, CDR2 SQIVND (reference sequence). This CDR3 is CASPHAGVAGTSTDTQYF. The CDR3 bases are TGTGCCAGTCCTCATGCCGGTGTAGCGGGGACAAGCACAGATACGCAGTATTTT.

CDR3 DNA: TGTGCCAGCAGCCCACAGGGACTAGCGGGAGTCTACAATGAGCAGTTCTTC. This gives the protein CASSPQGLAGVYNEQFF. This chain links TRBV11-2 with TRBJ2-1; 14 nucleotides match TRBD2. Germline assignment: CDR1 SGHAT and CDR2 FQNNGV. The CDR3 contains 17 residues. The junction had 6 bases not matched to a gene; V was cut back by 5 bases and J by 3 bases.

This clone was detected a few times. The CDR3 region is CASSQQRGAYEQYF. The CDR3 nucleotides read TGTGCCAGCAGCCAACAGCGGGGAGCCTACGAGCAGTACTTC. The rearrangement joins TRBV14 to TRBJ2-7; 7 bases are a match to TRBD2. The ends lost 2 bases at V and 2 bases at J; junction bases unmatched: 3. CDR1 is SGHDN and CDR2 is FVKESK in the germline V gene. The CDR3 is 14 residues long.

The chain joins TRBV29-1 to TRBJ2-1; D might be TRBD2 (5 bases). Germline assignment: CDR1 SQVTM and CDR2 ANQGSEA. The CDR3 has 13 amino acids. The ends were cut back, 3 bases at V and 9 bases at J, with 15 bases in the middle. The CDR3 nucleotides read TGCAGCGTTGATCGCGCAGCCCGGGGTGAGCAGTTCTTC. It codes for CSVDRAARGEQFF.

The sample holds one count of this clone. The genes are TRBV7-3 and TRBJ1-4; D unclear. Trimming left V 6 bases short and J 2 bases short, with 10 bases between. The CDR3 is 14 residues long. In germline, CDR1 is SGHTA, CDR2 FQGTGA. CDR3 region: CASSLGWTNEKLFF. The CDR3 DNA is TGTGCCAGCAGTCTCGGGTGGACTAATGAAAAACTGTTTTTT.